The rows below give T cell receptor beta chains drawn from one sample of a study of blood T cell repertoires in COVID-19. Profiling relied on immunoSEQ multiplex PCR, and the TCRdb table lists in-frame clones only, not all of them. The profile shows 85,000 to 100,000 clones, 75% to 90% of them singletons. Sequenced input: peripheral blood. Every receptor here comes from a man between 60 and 70 years old with acute or convalescent COVID-19. Both conserved end residues are trimmed from each CDR3. The order of the fields is CDR3 length, J gene, V gene, CDR3 protein.

9,TRBJ1-1,TRBV6-5,ASTDGFRAF
13,TRBJ2-1,TRBV5-1,ASSLGQGVAGEQF
17,TRBJ1-3,TRBV7-2,ASSFSLTGGRGSGNTIY
14,TRBJ2-3,TRBV6-1,ASSEGGGVRTDTQY
12,TRBJ2-3,TRBV11-2,ASSAGQGTDTQY
14,TRBJ1-2,TRBV4-3,ASSQEISGGPYGYT
12,TRBJ2-2,TRBV9,ASSPGTGTGELF
15,TRBJ2-5,TRBV14,ASSPLAGTGDVETQY
9,TRBJ2-1,TRBV19,ASRLESEQF
11,TRBJ2-7,TRBV18,ASSPALDYEQY
17,TRBJ2-1,TRBV19,ASSSPGLAGANSYNEQF
13,TRBJ2-5,TRBV19,ASSITSGSRETQY
13,TRBJ2-5,TRBV5-1,ASSNRLAGQETQY
10,TRBJ1-1,TRBV28,ASSFGDSEAF
12,TRBJ2-1,TRBV6-5,ASRTGTSYNEQF
10,TRBJ1-5,TRBV30,AWSPAGQPQH
13,TRBJ1-1,TRBV7-2,ASSKARDRMTEAF
14,TRBJ2-7,TRBV4-1,ASSQDQLAGPYEQY
12,TRBJ1-2,TRBV7-9,ASSMDPGGYGYT
11,TRBJ2-7,TRBV12-3/TRBV12-4,ASSSRTVYEQY
14,TRBJ2-5,TRBV5-1,ASSFLKTSGGETQY
11,TRBJ1-1,TRBV29-1,SVGQLINTEAF
12,TRBJ1-1,TRBV2,ASSEAGWRTEAF
12,TRBJ1-3,TRBV5-6,ASSKGQGSYAIY
12,TRBJ1-1,TRBV6-5,ASRGEGEATEAF
14,TRBJ2-3,TRBV2,ASSEFPSLSTDTQY
14,TRBJ2-3,TRBV10-3,ATQTIDRGRTDTQY
14,TRBJ1-5,TRBV19,ASRPGTGEGNQPQH
11,TRBJ1-4,TRBV6-5,AITTGGDEKLF
13,TRBJ2-1,TRBV5-6,ASSLNRGPYNEQF
17,TRBJ1-1,TRBV5-8,ASSLGTGGANPENTEAF
13,TRBJ2-7,TRBV7-6,ASSSGTGYLYEQY
14,TRBJ2-2,TRBV18,ASSPPTGRATGELF
14,TRBJ1-3,TRBV9,ASSAGQLSSGNTIY
14,TRBJ2-1,TRBV10-3,AISETERGVYNEQF
13,TRBJ2-5,TRBV5-8,ASSLARLNQETQY
16,TRBJ2-2,TRBV3-1/TRBV3-2,ASSQSLAGGAITGELF
11,TRBJ1-4,TRBV6-2/TRBV6-3,ASSYLPGEKLF
15,TRBJ2-3,TRBV5-1,ASSPDRAPRRGDTQY
13,TRBJ2-7,TRBV27,ASSAVGQGSYEQY
10,TRBJ1-1,TRBV3-1/TRBV3-2,ASSLGQGRAF
13,TRBJ1-2,TRBV11-2,ASSLVGTGIHGYT
10,TRBJ2-1,TRBV9,ASSTGQGREF
14,TRBJ2-1,TRBV5-1,ASSLSTQKSYNEQF
14,TRBJ2-1,TRBV5-4,ASSLGWRESYNEQF
13,TRBJ2-1,TRBV14,ASSRTGGSYNEQF
13,TRBJ1-2,TRBV9,ASSVEGVLNRGYT
12,TRBJ2-7,TRBV28,ASSFSLNPYEQY